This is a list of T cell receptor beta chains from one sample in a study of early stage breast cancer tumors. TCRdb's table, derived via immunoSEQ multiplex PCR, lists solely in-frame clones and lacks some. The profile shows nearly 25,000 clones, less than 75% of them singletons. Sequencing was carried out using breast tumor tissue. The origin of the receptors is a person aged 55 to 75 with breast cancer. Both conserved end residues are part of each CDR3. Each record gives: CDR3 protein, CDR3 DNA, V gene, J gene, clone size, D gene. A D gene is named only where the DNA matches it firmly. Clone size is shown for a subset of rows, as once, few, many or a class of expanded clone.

CDR3aa: CASRPSSGGVGGELFF
CDR3nt: TGTGCTAGCAGACCCTCTAGCGGGGGTGTTGGCGGGGAGCTGTTTTTT
v_gene: TRBV7-7
j_gene: TRBJ2-2
abundance: -
d_gene: TRBD2

CDR3aa: CASSLTQRTSTGELFF
CDR3nt: TGCGCCAGCAGCTTAACCCAAAGGACTAGCACCGGGGAGCTGTTTTTT
v_gene: TRBV5-1
j_gene: TRBJ2-2
abundance: -
d_gene: TRBD2

CDR3aa: CAWTVGTGSGYTF
CDR3nt: TGTGCCTGGACCGTAGGGACAGGGAGTGGCTACACCTTC
v_gene: TRBV30
j_gene: TRBJ1-2
abundance: few
d_gene: TRBD1

CDR3aa: CASSELAGNEQFF
CDR3nt: TGTGCCAGCAGTGAACTAGCGGGCAATGAGCAGTTCTTC
v_gene: TRBV6-1
j_gene: TRBJ2-1
abundance: once
d_gene: TRBD2

CDR3aa: CASSPRQGEGTSGYEQYF
CDR3nt: TGTGCCAGCAGTCCCCGACAGGGAGAGGGGACATCAGGCTACGAGCAGTACTTC
v_gene: TRBV27
j_gene: TRBJ2-7
abundance: -
d_gene: TRBD1

CDR3aa: CASSYAAGGGIGYTF
CDR3nt: TGTGCCAGCAGTTACGCCGCGGGGGGGGGTATCGGCTACACCTTC
v_gene: TRBV6-6
j_gene: TRBJ1-2
abundance: -
d_gene: -

CDR3aa: CSASRQIEAFF
CDR3nt: TGCAGTGCTTCTCGACAGATTGAAGCTTTCTTT
v_gene: TRBV20-1
j_gene: TRBJ1-1
abundance: -
d_gene: -

CDR3aa: CASTWTSGHTQYF
CDR3nt: TGTGCCAGTACCTGGACTAGCGGACATACGCAGTATTTT
v_gene: TRBV19
j_gene: TRBJ2-3
abundance: -
d_gene: TRBD2

CDR3aa: CASSEQGVGRDQPQHF
CDR3nt: TGTGCCAGCAGTGAACAGGGCGTCGGTAGGGATCAGCCCCAGCATTTT
v_gene: TRBV2
j_gene: TRBJ1-5
abundance: -
d_gene: -

CDR3aa: CSVWTSGRPLGNYEQYF
CDR3nt: TGCAGCGTCTGGACTAGCGGGAGGCCCCTCGGGAACTACGAGCAGTACTTC
v_gene: TRBV29-1
j_gene: TRBJ2-7
abundance: few
d_gene: TRBD2

CDR3aa: CASSTRLAGGSSSYEQYF
CDR3nt: TGTGCCAGCAGCACCAGACTAGCGGGAGGCTCGAGCTCCTACGAGCAGTACTTC
v_gene: TRBV5-8
j_gene: TRBJ2-7
abundance: once
d_gene: TRBD2

CDR3aa: CASSDVPHGGQPQHF
CDR3nt: TGTGCCAGCAGTGACGTCCCCCACGGGGGTCAGCCCCAGCATTTT
v_gene: TRBV6-1
j_gene: TRBJ1-5
abundance: -
d_gene: -

CDR3aa: CASSIPGGITQYF
CDR3nt: TGTGCCAGCAGTATACCCGGAGGGATTACGCAGTATTTT
v_gene: TRBV27
j_gene: TRBJ2-3
abundance: -
d_gene: -

CDR3aa: CASSLAATGGRDEQYF
CDR3nt: TGTGCCAGCAGCTTAGCGGCGACAGGGGGGAGGGACGAGCAGTACTTC
v_gene: TRBV7-9
j_gene: TRBJ2-7
abundance: -
d_gene: TRBD1

CDR3aa: CASSRRSGTYEQYF
CDR3nt: TGTGCCAGCAGCCGAAGGAGCGGGACCTACGAGCAGTACTTC
v_gene: TRBV7-2
j_gene: TRBJ2-7
abundance: -
d_gene: TRBD2

CDR3aa: CSVLMTSFYNEQFF
CDR3nt: TGCAGCGTTTTGATGACTAGCTTTTACAATGAGCAGTTCTTC
v_gene: TRBV29-1
j_gene: TRBJ2-1
abundance: -
d_gene: TRBD2

CDR3aa: CASSELAAAYEQYF
CDR3nt: TGTGCCAGCAGCGAACTAGCGGCAGCCTACGAGCAGTACTTC
v_gene: TRBV9
j_gene: TRBJ2-7
abundance: few
d_gene: TRBD2

CDR3aa: CAWRGRGGVSGELFF
CDR3nt: TGTGCCTGGCGAGGGCGGGGGGGAGTATCCGGGGAGCTGTTTTTT
v_gene: TRBV30
j_gene: TRBJ2-2
abundance: -
d_gene: TRBD2

CDR3aa: CASSLRGTSHEQYF
CDR3nt: TGTGCCAGCAGCTTGCGCGGGACCTCCCACGAGCAGTACTTC
v_gene: TRBV5-6
j_gene: TRBJ2-7
abundance: -
d_gene: -

CDR3aa: CASSLEGAVYEQYF
CDR3nt: TGTGCCAGCAGCTTAGAGGGGGCCGTTTACGAGCAGTACTTC
v_gene: TRBV7-9
j_gene: TRBJ2-7
abundance: few
d_gene: TRBD1

CDR3aa: CASAGTSGSEDTQYF
CDR3nt: TGTGCCAGCGCCGGGACTAGCGGGAGTGAGGATACGCAGTATTTT
v_gene: TRBV6-4
j_gene: TRBJ2-3
abundance: -
d_gene: TRBD2

CDR3aa: CASREPTGKGETQYF
CDR3nt: TGCGCCAGCAGGGAACCGACAGGGAAGGGGGAGACCCAGTACTTC
v_gene: TRBV10-1
j_gene: TRBJ2-5
abundance: -
d_gene: TRBD1

CDR3aa: CASSPRGGTDTQYF
CDR3nt: TGTGCCAGCTCACCCCGTGGAGGCACAGATACGCAGTATTTT
v_gene: TRBV18
j_gene: TRBJ2-3
abundance: -
d_gene: -

CDR3aa: CASSTQGQGKTEAFF
CDR3nt: TGTGCCAGTAGTACTCAGGGACAGGGGAAAACTGAAGCTTTCTTT
v_gene: TRBV19
j_gene: TRBJ1-1
abundance: -
d_gene: TRBD1

CDR3aa: CAISEEGGYTEAFF
CDR3nt: TGTGCCATCAGTGAGGAGGGTGGATACACTGAAGCTTTCTTT
v_gene: TRBV10-3
j_gene: TRBJ1-1
abundance: -
d_gene: -

CDR3aa: CASSYSSGYEQFF
CDR3nt: TGTGCCAGCAGTTACTCGAGCGGGTATGAGCAGTTCTTC
v_gene: TRBV6-5
j_gene: TRBJ2-1
abundance: -
d_gene: -

CDR3aa: CASSSTGVGQPQHF
CDR3nt: TGTGCCAGCAGTTCGACAGGGGTAGGTCAGCCCCAGCATTTT
v_gene: TRBV27
j_gene: TRBJ1-5
abundance: once
d_gene: TRBD1

CDR3aa: CAISHPASGYEQYF
CDR3nt: TGTGCCATCAGCCATCCTGCTAGCGGTTACGAGCAGTACTTC
v_gene: TRBV10-3
j_gene: TRBJ2-7
abundance: -
d_gene: TRBD2

CDR3aa: CASSSLGTGGVGGELFF
CDR3nt: TGTGCCAGCAGCTCCCTCGGGACAGGTGGTGTTGGCGGGGAGCTGTTTTTT
v_gene: TRBV7-6
j_gene: TRBJ2-2
abundance: once
d_gene: TRBD1

CDR3aa: CSAQRQGISTEAFF
CDR3nt: TGCAGCGCCCAGCGACAGGGGATCAGCACTGAAGCTTTCTTT
v_gene: TRBV29-1
j_gene: TRBJ1-1
abundance: -
d_gene: TRBD1

CDR3aa: CASRRQGARDTEAFF
CDR3nt: TGTGCCAGTAGGCGCCAGGGGGCCAGGGACACTGAAGCTTTCTTT
v_gene: TRBV19
j_gene: TRBJ1-1
abundance: -
d_gene: TRBD1

CDR3aa: CASSDINTGQETQYF
CDR3nt: TGTGCCAGCAGCGATATAAACACAGGGCAAGAGACCCAGTACTTC
v_gene: TRBV11-3
j_gene: TRBJ2-5
abundance: -
d_gene: -

CDR3aa: CASSLGGSGYTF
CDR3nt: TGTGCCAGCTCCCTCGGGGGGAGTGGCTACACCTTC
v_gene: TRBV25-1
j_gene: TRBJ1-2
abundance: few
d_gene: -

CDR3aa: CASSSGGEETQYF
CDR3nt: TGCGCCAGCAGCTCAGGGGGCGAAGAGACCCAGTACTTC
v_gene: TRBV5-1
j_gene: TRBJ2-5
abundance: -
d_gene: TRBD1